The clone carrying this T cell receptor beta chain was seen many times. The data originate from a study of blood T cells in healthy people across ages. A second PCR of 7 to 11 cycles used a sample-barcoded 5' primer and a J-beta primer mix. TCRdb called the 5' RACE reads again in MiXCR, with one record for every CDR3 protein. The sample consists of approximately 1.5 million distinct CDR3 sequences, roughly 32% of them appearing once. CDR1 SGHTA and CDR2 FQGNSA come from the germline V gene. J was trimmed by 0 bases and V by 5 bases; bases with no gene match: 13. CDR3 size: 19 residues. The genes are TRBV7-2 and TRBJ2-6, with 7 bases matching TRBD1. Input material: blood. This sequence originates from a woman in her 30s in good health. The chain's CDR3 is CASSPVDRTSLSGANVLTF. The CDR3 nucleotides are TGTGCCAGCAGCCCAGTGGACAGGACTTCCCTCTCTGGGGCCAACGTCCTGACTTTC.